This T cell receptor beta chain was recorded in a study of T cell responses to AZD1222 COVID-19 vaccine. Study-level findings and limits: The sample set comprised mostly white British donors with more females, and clonal diversity was possibly underestimated. Vaccine-associated CD4 TCRs spanned spike, dominant at 160-218 and 743-854. Repertoires were sampled only after the peak T cell response.

Sequencing was performed with immunoSEQ multiplex PCR; in TCRdb, only in-frame clones are kept and a portion is missing. The data show 200,000 or so clones, with 80% to 90% seen just once and approximately 2.7% held by the top ten. The CDR3 is made up of 13 amino acids. V lost 2 bases and J 3 bases, leaving 8 bases between the germline ends. Concerning this clone: Its matching antigen is unknown.

The chain couples TRBV12-3 or TRBV12-4 to TRBJ2-7; D call uncertain. Sequenced here: peripheral blood, sampled on day 0 of MenACWY control vaccination. The receptor's source is an adult in good health. The DNA of the CDR3 is TGTGCCAGCAGTTTATCCGGGTACTACGAGCAGTACTTC. It is translated as CASSLSGYYEQYF.